These T cell receptor beta chains were read from a single sample in a study of blood T cell repertoires in COVID-19. Here immunoSEQ multiplex PCR was the method, and the copy in TCRdb shows in-frame clones only, minus some. The data show approximately 100,000 clones, 70% to 90% seen once. Material: peripheral blood. These receptors all come from a human donor in a cohort sampled during active COVID-19. Each CDR3 is given without its conserved first and last residue.

v_call cdr3_aa
TRBV7-9 ASSSRDRGNEQY
TRBV5-1 ASSPGSEKLF
TRBV6-7 ASSYPEWYYGYT
TRBV7-9 ASSLQGARAPLH
TRBV7-6 ASTPIPSGSLTGELF
TRBV5-4 ASSFRGEETQY
TRBV5-6 ASSPPGDRREKLF
TRBV6-4 ASSQQGASDEQF
TRBV28 ASSASYGGEKLF
TRBV2 ASSGSDRHVSSYEQY
TRBV11-2 ASSLGGGCKEGTNTEAF
TRBV30 AWNIVFMNTEAF
TRBV18 ASSPPNSPEQY
TRBV6-6 AGTGGSGNQPQH
TRBV5-4 ASSFFGSGETQY
TRBV7-8 ASSLESFNEQF
TRBV4-3 ASSQDGLYEQY
TRBV5-3 ARTAETGDTQY
TRBV6-1 ASSEARWTGLRKGF
TRBV6-2/TRBV6-3 ASSLQGPSYNEQF
TRBV7-9 ASSSFRGSYEKLF
TRBV18 ASSPRERRITDTQY
TRBV6-6 ASTDTRGYT
TRBV4-1 ASSQEQGQGPNTEAF
TRBV5-3 ARSLTSGKASTDTQY
TRBV4-1 ASRAGTGGKYNEQF
TRBV29-1 SVVGLVSYNEQF
TRBV30 AWTIMGTASSNQPQH
TRBV5-1 ASSFGTSINEQF
TRBV5-5 ASSLQGAEDTQY
TRBV12-3/TRBV12-4 ASSLINEQF
TRBV3-1/TRBV3-2 ASSQQQNYGYT
TRBV6-6 ASTFTAVNTEAF
TRBV30 AWSIGGVINEKLF
TRBV27 ASRSVRQGYEQY
TRBV30 AWRLGPGLAGVQIYEQY
TRBV9 ASSVSGTGPKT
TRBV27 ASSLFGSRVSSYNEQF
TRBV28 ASINYRGPNSGNTIY
TRBV5-4 ASSLDFSGSETQY
TRBV6-2/TRBV6-3 ASSYRAGGFGEQF
TRBV30 AWSVQVGTEAF
TRBV7-2 ASSGDRGREQY
TRBV7-3 ASSLSGRVADTQY
TRBV7-9 ASSSQDPRVGPAYEQY
TRBV28 ASSLRKLPGQGPTDTQY
TRBV29-1 SVSGSSTGELF
TRBV6-2/TRBV6-3 ASSNRFSTDTQY
TRBV5-4 ASSLAGRGGGGEQF
TRBV6-6 ASGPGGSNQPQH
TRBV4-2 ASSQESEVIYGYT
TRBV3-1/TRBV3-2 ASSQDTSGRSNTGELF
TRBV7-9 ASSPKTVSGNTIY
TRBV28 AGTAGNSYEQY